This T cell receptor (beta chain) comes out of a study of low-dose radiotherapy and immunotherapy resistance in tumors. About the research overall: Individuals in Cohort 2 had 1 Gy per fraction every two weeks, adding up to 13 Gy over 26 weeks. Intravenous nivolumab 240 mg every two weeks plus ipilimumab 1 mg/kg every six weeks was given to patients.

Only one count was recorded for this clonotype. The time point: before trial treatment. Those who qualified had advanced solid tumors (lacking tumor-infiltrating lymphocytes). Covering alpha and beta chains, TRAV- and TRBV-specific primers were used for the first-strand cDNA. A constant-region primer paired with the V-primer adapter amplified TCRs over about 20 PCR cycles. One entry per CDR3 protein results from TCRdb running MiXCR on the reads. The data hold 80,000 to 90,000 distinct CDR3 sequences, with about 18% observed a single time. This receptor was taken from a male donor with prostate cancer. The source was PBMCs, collected before treatment.

CDR3 protein: CASSLGSSSYNEQFF. The CDR3 DNA reads as TGCGCCAGCAGCTTGGGGAGTTCCTCCTACAATGAGCAGTTCTTC. V and J are TRBV5-1 and TRBJ2-1, with D unclear. The CDR3 sequence is 15 residues long. From germline, CDR1 is SGHRS and CDR2 YFSETQ. Trimming removed 0 bases at V and 0 bases at J, with 7 bases between.